The entry below gives a single TCR beta chain sequence along with its context. As yet, its antigen is unknown. Assay used: immunoSEQ multiplex PCR; TCRdb lists only in-frame clones, some missing. The repertoire holds 65,000 to 75,000 clones, roughly 84% seen once, with approximately 22% in the top ten. This CDR3 comprises 15 residues. Germline values: CDR1 MDHEN, CDR2 SYDVKM. The V gene end was trimmed by 8 bases and the J gene end by 6 bases; junction bases not matched to a gene: 9. This specimen belongs to a study of T cell responses to AZD1222 COVID-19 vaccine. Points from the study as a whole: Mostly white British, mostly female donors; authors suggested clonal diversity may be underestimated.

The clonotype was recovered from an adult in good health. The input for sequencing was peripheral blood, taken on day 0 of AZD1222 vaccination. The chain employs TRBV28 and TRBJ2-2; 10 nucleotides line up with TRBD1. The CDR3 spells CASAPGQGYSGELFF. The CDR3 DNA follows: TGTGCCAGCGCACCGGGACAGGGGTATTCCGGGGAGCTGTTTTTT.